The 31 T cell receptor beta chains given below trace back to one sample, sequenced in a study of blood T cell repertoires in COVID-19. Method: immunoSEQ multiplex PCR; TCRdb's copy keeps in-frame clones and lacks some. This table has roughly 62,000 clones, 80% to 85% appearing once. The specimen sequenced was peripheral blood. The source is a man aged 80 or over with COVID-19, enrolled during active disease.

This clone appeared a single time. This sequence joins TRBV7-6 and TRBJ1-4; unclear D gene. Trimming shortened V by 0 bases and J by 3 bases, and 11 bases separated the two germline ends. Germline lookup yields CDR1 SGHVS and CDR2 FNYEAQ. This CDR3 contains 16 residues. CDR3 loop: CASSLAGGRPNEKLFF. The CDR3 bases are TGTGCCAGCAGCTTAGCCGGAGGGAGGCCTAATGAAAAACTGTTTTTT.

This chain uses TRBV15 with TRBJ1-5; 11 nucleotides line up with TRBD1. V lost 3 bases, J lost 0 bases, and 10 bases stayed unmatched. This CDR3 region has 19 residues. Per the germline V gene, CDR1 is LNHNV and CDR2 is YYDKDF (reference sequence). In DNA, the CDR3 is TGTGCCACCAGCAGCACACCCGGGACAGGGGGTTATAGCAATCAGCCCCAGCATTTT. Its translation: CATSSTPGTGGYSNQPQHF.

This rearrangement joins TRBV2 to TRBJ2-5, with D possibly TRBD1 on 6 matching bases. This CDR3 comprises 14 residues. CDR1 and CDR2 from the germline V gene are SNHLY and FYNNEI. V gave up 8 bases and J gave up 4 bases, with 17 bases separating them. CDR3 region: CASGTRGLGETQYF. For the CDR3, the DNA is TGTGCCAGCGGAACCAGGGGTTTGGGAGAGACCCAGTACTTC.

This clone has more than one count but fewer than ten. This sequence joins TRBV5-6 and TRBJ1-6, with D perhaps TRBD1 (5 bases). V was trimmed by 4 bases and J by 7 bases, leaving 12 bases between them. This CDR3 region has 14 residues. Germline assignment: CDR1 SGHDT and CDR2 YYEEEE. Here the CDR3 DNA reads TGTGCCAGCAGCGTATACAGGAAGAATTCACCCCTCCACTTT. Translation: CASSVYRKNSPLHF.

This chain joins TRBV5-1 and TRBJ2-7, with TRBD2 matching over 10 bases. This CDR3 has 17 residues. Germline trimming cut 0 bases from V and 2 bases from J; bases unmatched to any gene: 8. Germline values: CDR1 SGHRS, CDR2 YFSETQ. CDR3 nucleotides: TGCGCCAGCAGCTTGGTCCCTAGCGGGGGTCAACCCTACGAGCAGTACTTC. This gives the protein CASSLVPSGGQPYEQYF.

The rearrangement joins TRBV2 to TRBJ2-1, with 7 nucleotides matching TRBD2. CDR3 length: 16 residues. Unmatched junction bases numbered 12, after V lost 7 bases and J lost 3 bases. Germline V CDR1 and CDR2: SNHLY, FYNNEI. CDR3 sequence: CASILPLAAHYNEQFF. The CDR3 bases are TGTGCCAGCATCCTACCTCTAGCGGCCCACTACAATGAGCAGTTCTTC.

The rearrangement uses TRBV7-6 and TRBJ1-2, with TRBD1 identical over 9 bases. CDR1 SGHVS and CDR2 FNYEAQ come from the germline V gene. This CDR3 comprises 15 residues. V trimming: 1 base; J trimming: 6 bases; junction bases outside the gene matches: 6. The CDR3 here is CASSLEGQGRNGYTF. For the CDR3, the DNA is TGTGCCAGCAGCTTAGAGGGACAGGGTCGGAATGGCTACACCTTC.

The chain has TRBV19 and TRBJ2-5; D might be TRBD1 (5 bases). Between the trimmed V and J ends, which lost 4 bases and 5 bases, there was a span of 17 bases. The CDR3 covers 15 residues. The V gene's germline CDR1 is LNHDA and CDR2 SQIVND (reference sequence). CDR3 sequence reads: CASSTGHGKGETQYF. DNA for the CDR3: TGTGCCAGTAGTACAGGACACGGAAAGGGGGAGACCCAGTACTTC.

The rearrangement links TRBV6-1 to TRBJ1-1, with 8 bases aligning to TRBD1. The length of the CDR3 is 13 residues. Germline lookup yields CDR1 MNHNS and CDR2 SASEGT. J gave up 3 bases and V 6 bases, and 3 bases lay outside the gene matches. The CDR3: CASRGQVDTEAFF. The CDR3 region has the DNA TGTGCCAGCAGGGGACAGGTGGACACTGAAGCTTTCTTT.

The chain couples TRBV6-5 to TRBJ2-3; 7 bases fit TRBD2. The V and J ends lost 7 bases and 3 bases, in that order; junction bases with no gene match: 10. Germline V gene lookup returns CDR1 MNHEY and CDR2 SVGAGI. The CDR3 sequence is 15 residues long. As DNA, the CDR3 is TGTGCCAGCACCCGGACTAGTTTGGGGACAGATACGCAGTATTTT. Translated: CASTRTSLGTDTQYF.

The chain combines TRBV25-1 with TRBJ2-1; weak D call: TRBD1 (5 bases). This CDR3 is built from 13 residues. V was clipped by 1 base and J by 9 bases, with 10 bases between them. Germline V gene lookup returns CDR1 MGHDK and CDR2 SYGVNS. CDR3 in DNA: TGTGCCAGCAGTGAATCAGGGCGAAGTGAGCAGTTCTTC. Encoded protein: CASSESGRSEQFF.

The rearrangement uses TRBV7-2 and TRBJ2-7; D gene unclear. CDR1 SGHTA and CDR2 FQGNSA come from the germline V gene. This CDR3 has 14 amino acids. The germline V and J ends were trimmed by 2 bases and 2 bases, with 10 bases remaining between them. CDR3 sequence reads: CASSLSPRTYEQYF. The CDR3 DNA follows: TGTGCCAGCAGCTTATCCCCCAGGACCTACGAGCAGTACTTC.

The chain couples TRBV10-3 to TRBJ2-2; TRBD2 agrees at 10 bases. CDR1 is ENHRY, CDR2 SYGVKD, per germline. The V gene end was trimmed by 10 bases and the J gene end by 4 bases; junction bases not matched to a gene: 15. The CDR3 has 17 amino acids. CDR3 DNA sequence: TGTGCCACCGCATTCCCTAGCGGGAGAGTAGGCACCGGGGAGCTGTTTTTT. It encodes CATAFPSGRVGTGELFF.

This clone has only one observation. The V gene is TRBV11-2, the J gene TRBJ1-2; unclear D gene. The germline V and J ends were trimmed by 4 bases and 0 bases, with 12 bases remaining between them. Germline CDR1 SGHAT, CDR2 FQNNGV. The CDR3 is made up of 15 amino acids. CDR3 in DNA: TGTGCCAGCAGCTCCGGAGGCGCAGCTAACTATGGCTACACCTTC. Its protein product is CASSSGGAANYGYTF.

The chain uses TRBV5-4 and TRBJ1-3; 11 positions agree with TRBD1. Germline lookup yields CDR1 SGHNT and CDR2 YYREEE (reference sequence). The CDR3 spans 16 residues. Germline trimming cut 1 base from V and 2 bases from J; bases unmatched to any gene: 2. CDR3 in amino acids: CASSLRGQGAGNTIYF. Written as DNA, the CDR3 is TGTGCCAGCAGCTTGAGGGGACAGGGGGCTGGAAACACCATATATTTT.

This rearrangement joins TRBV7-9 to TRBJ2-5; tentative D call: TRBD1 (5 bases). CDR1 is SEHNR, CDR2 FQNEAQ, per germline (reference sequence). The CDR3 runs to 16 residues. Deletions cut 5 bases from V and 3 bases from J, with 19 bases between. The CDR3 here is CASSVRVVSSKETQYF. The CDR3 DNA follows: TGTGCCAGCAGCGTCAGGGTAGTAAGCTCAAAAGAGACCCAGTACTTC.

The chain couples TRBV11-2 to TRBJ2-2; 11 bases fit TRBD2. Looked up from germline, CDR1 is SGHAT and CDR2 is FQNNGV. The CDR3 is 19 amino acids. J was trimmed by 6 bases and V by 5 bases; bases with no gene match: 17. The CDR3 loop reads CASSRGVAGGPVGSGELFF. The DNA for the CDR3 is TGTGCCAGCAGCCGGGGGGTAGCGGGAGGGCCGGTTGGGTCCGGGGAGCTGTTTTTT.

The chain is built from TRBV28 and TRBJ1-2, with D perhaps TRBD1 (5 bases). The CDR3 has 12 residues. V lost 7 bases and J 8 bases, leaving 14 bases between the germline ends. Germline CDR1 and CDR2: MDHEN and SYDVKM. The CDR3 here is CASKTGALGYTF. The CDR3 DNA is TGTGCCAGCAAGACTGGGGCGCTGGGCTACACCTTC.

The chain has TRBV11-3 and TRBJ2-1; D possibly corresponds to TRBD2 (6 bases). Trimming removed 1 base at V and 7 bases at J, with 23 bases between. The germline V gene encodes CDR1 SGHNT and CDR2 YENEEA. This CDR3 is 18 amino acids long. In nucleotides, the CDR3 is TGTGCCAGCAGCTTAGGGAGGGAGAGAGGAGGGGTAGGGAATGAGCAGTTCTTC. Its translation: CASSLGRERGGVGNEQFF.

V usage is TRBV19 and J usage is TRBJ2-2; a weak D match, TRBD1 (5 bases). This CDR3 has 13 amino acids. Trimming removed 4 bases at V and 6 bases at J, with 9 bases between. Germline-derived CDR1 and CDR2 are LNHDA and SQIVND (reference sequence). CDR3 nucleotide sequence: TGTGCCAGTAGTACCAGGGTTGCCGGGGAGCTGTTTTTT. Amino acids: CASSTRVAGELFF.

V is TRBV9 and J is TRBJ2-2; 10 bases fit TRBD2. This CDR3 has 17 residues. CDR1 and CDR2 from the germline V gene are SGDLS and YYNGEE. Germline trimming cut 0 bases from V and 3 bases from J; bases unmatched to any gene: 5. The CDR3 coding sequence is TGTGCCAGCAGCGTAGCTCTAGCGGGAGCCGACACCGGGGAGCTGTTTTTT. It is translated as CASSVALAGADTGELFF.

V and J are TRBV28 and TRBJ2-1, with TRBD2 matching over 10 bases. CDR1 is MDHEN, CDR2 SYDVKM, per germline. The J segment lost 0 bases and the V segment lost 7 bases, leaving 3 bases of the junction unmatched. The CDR3 totals 15 residues. The DNA for the CDR3 is TGTGCCAGCACCTCTAGCGGGGGCTCCTACAATGAGCAGTTCTTC. Translation gives CASTSSGGSYNEQFF.

DNA of the CDR3: TGTGCCTCTGGGCTGGTAGGTGGCTACACCTTC. Its protein is CASGLVGGYTF. The chain combines TRBV30 with TRBJ1-2; D call uncertain. V lost 7 bases to trimming and J lost 7 bases, with 13 bases between them. The CDR3 runs 11 residues. Looked up from germline, CDR1 is GTSNPN and CDR2 is SVGIG (reference sequence).

The chain joins TRBV7-6 to TRBJ2-1, with TRBD1 identical over 7 bases. There are 14 residues in the CDR3. CDR1 SGHVS and CDR2 FNYEAQ come from the germline V gene. The V and J ends lost 5 bases and 8 bases, in that order; junction bases with no gene match: 9. DNA for the CDR3: TGTGCCAGCAGCCCCGGACAGGTCACCGATGAGCAGTTCTTC. It codes for CASSPGQVTDEQFF.

This clone was counted a single time. The rearrangement links TRBV18 to TRBJ1-1; the D is unclear. The CDR3 has 15 amino acids. The germline gives CDR1 KGHSH, CDR2 LQKENI. Trimming pared 0 bases from V and 0 bases from J, leaving 8 bases between. Here the CDR3 DNA reads TGTGCCAGCTCACCACCGAGTAGAATGAACACTGAAGCTTTCTTT. This gives the protein CASSPPSRMNTEAFF.

The chain employs TRBV24-1 and TRBJ2-5; TRBD2 might be the D (6 bases). CDR1 is KGHDR, CDR2 SFDVKD, per germline. The CDR3 consists of 16 residues. The V end was cut by 2 bases, the J end by 1 base, with 13 bases between. The CDR3 loop is CATSDSGVAPQETQYF. CDR3 coding DNA: TGTGCCACCAGTGATTCGGGAGTAGCCCCCCAAGAGACCCAGTACTTC.

The chain uses TRBV19 and TRBJ1-1; a possible D gene is TRBD1 (5 bases). CDR1 is LNHDA, CDR2 SQIVND, per germline (reference sequence). V lost 3 bases and J 1 base, leaving 12 bases between the germline ends. The CDR3 runs 15 residues. The CDR3 is CASSMKGLKNTEAFF. The CDR3 DNA reads TGTGCCAGTAGTATGAAGGGACTCAAGAACACTGAAGCTTTCTTT.

V gene TRBV4-1 combines with J gene TRBJ2-5; D might be TRBD1 (6 bases). The V end lost 0 bases, the J end lost 7 bases, and 15 bases lay between the germline ends. Germline V gene sequence: CDR1 MGHRA, CDR2 YSYEKL. The CDR3 loop spans 15 amino acids. CDR3 coding DNA: TGCGCCAGCAGCCAAGACGGAAACAGGGAAGTGACCCAGTACTTC. It specifies CASSQDGNREVTQYF.

The chain is built from TRBV7-7 and TRBJ1-1; 7 bases are a match to TRBD1. Trimming removed 1 base from V and 1 base from J; junction bases left unmatched: 3. The CDR3 consists of 15 residues. Germline CDR1 reads SSHAT; CDR2 reads FNYEAQ (reference sequence). CDR3 amino acids: CASSLVAGGNTEAFF. CDR3 nucleotide sequence: TGTGCCAGCAGCTTAGTGGCAGGGGGGAACACTGAAGCTTTCTTT.

This chain links TRBV7-9 with TRBJ1-1, with unresolved D. CDR1 is SEHNR, CDR2 FQNEAQ, per germline (reference sequence). CDR3 size: 15 residues. Trimming left V 2 bases short and J 1 base short, with 11 bases between. CDR3 protein: CASSLRSGQNTEAFF. DNA for the CDR3: TGTGCCAGCAGCTTACGTTCGGGTCAGAACACTGAAGCTTTCTTT.

This chain joins TRBV28 and TRBJ2-7, with 11 positions matching TRBD2. Germline V CDR1 and CDR2: MDHEN, SYDVKM. This CDR3 region has 13 residues. With 7 bases clipped from V and 2 bases from J, the junction kept 1 base outside the gene matches. CDR3 protein: CASKGLAAYEQYF. For the CDR3, the DNA is TGTGCCAGCAAGGGACTAGCGGCCTACGAGCAGTACTTC.